This T cell receptor beta chain was sequenced for a study of human T cells and chemical hapten exposure (dated by TCRdb to about 2021). At the level of the whole study: For sensitization, 2% DPC in acetone was applied to a 2 cm by 2 cm area of upper inner arm skin. Weekly therapeutic DPC doses were additionally applied to the scalp of patients throughout the approximately 24-week study period. Patch testing was performed on the upper back with Finn chambers containing 0.01% DPC, and the patch tests were scored after 6 days according to International Contact Dermatitis Research Group standards. The mostly female patient cohort included alopecia areata with under or over 50% scalp involvement, alopecia totalis and alopecia universalis. The libraries were sequenced as a pool, and the TCR yield per sample differed mostly because of small variations in library volumes within the pool. In alopecia patients, the study followed how the peripheral blood TCR repertoire changed in vivo over primary and secondary sensitization to diphenylcyclopropenone (DPC), a hapten. Blood samples were taken from patients before sensitization (week 0) and at 2, 6 and about 24 weeks after DPC sensitization. Blood for TCR sequencing was provided by twenty-nine alopecia patients at one to four time points (pre-sensitization, 2, 6 and 24 weeks).

Reading the germline V gene gives CDR1 MGHRA and CDR2 YSYEKL. From the cysteine through the phenylalanine, the CDR3 covers 17 amino acids. The sequence is cut down to CDR3 DNA, 51 bases in frame from base 1. V loses 5 bases, J loses 3 bases, and the germline ends lie 20 bases apart. A word on this clonotype: Its cognate antigen has yet to be identified. No base-level quality is on record; no much larger clone is a single base apart.

According to the study, the label for this sample's time point signals: pre-sensitization, week 0. The treatment or condition label corresponds to: therapeutic diphenylcyclopropenone sensitization with weekly scalp DPC. Blood at each patch-test visit was drawn before the patch test was applied. Patients were considered eligible if aged 18 to 70, diagnosed with alopecia and deemed suitable for DPC therapy, and patients were excluded if pregnant. Total RNA was isolated from unfractionated whole blood collected in Tempus Blood RNA tubes. The investigation overall reported the following: DPC sensitization did not change how many TCRs were above 1 in 1000 frequency, and no evidence was found of alterations in global repertoire structure. After repeated subsampling, the strength of the expansion versus patch-test correlation and the threshold at which it became significant changed. Compared with pre-sensitization or healthy control sets, expanded TCRs formed significantly more large CDR3 similarity clusters, which is consistent with antigen-driven responses. Because every patient had alopecia, a presumed autoimmune disease, the patients' immune response might differ from that of healthy individuals. Patch test score was positively correlated with the number of PT1 expanded TCRs, with significance at thresholds 8, 16 and 32 but not at 4.

The library was built by means of RACE. The sequencer was a NextSeq 500. During library preparation, unique molecular identifiers were attached to individual cDNA molecules so that TCRs could be counted in a quantitative, reproducible way. Both TCR alpha and TCR beta chains were sequenced from each blood RNA sample. The paper's processing steps were these. A median of about 87,000 TCRs per sample was observed, with a range of about 23,224 to 750,000. The Decombinator software suite was used to annotate V, J and CDR3 in the TCR reads. For PS versus PT1 abundance plots, all samples were subsampled to the same number of TCRs (28,000). Expanded TCRs were defined as absent before sensitization and observed at least eight times at the 2-week time point. TCRdb itself trimmed the public reads at Q25 with fastp, ran MiXCR and retained productive beta chains. For every CDR3 protein sequence, its rows merge into one entry that carries the most common genes and DNA. In this record, the V and J calls reflect TCRdb's handling and not the investigators' own analysis. This sample has some 360,000 distinct CDR3 sequences in its table, and around 5.5% of those were observed once. The ten largest account for 2% to 3% of the sample.

The receptor was derived from a woman between 45 and 65 years old with alopecia areata. Some clones in this sample may be carry-over from other donors' samples. Sequencing used whole blood, obtained in connection with sensitization to the hapten diphenylcyclopropenone (DPC). This chain joins TRBV4-1 to TRBJ1-5, with the identity of the D gene unclear. The nucleotide sequence reads TGCGCCAGCAGCTCTCAGTTTTCGGGAAGGGACAATCAGCCCCAGCATTTT. Translated, this gives CASSSQFSGRDNQPQHF.